One sample yielded the 5 T cell receptor beta chains listed below, sequenced in a study of blood T cells in healthy people across ages. Combining a sample-barcoded 5' primer with a J-beta primer mix, a second PCR ran for about 7 to 11 cycles. Via MiXCR, TCRdb re-called the 5' RACE reads, giving one row per CDR3 protein. The sample includes about 640,000 distinct CDR3 sequences, around 54% seen only once; the top ten take approximately 40%. Sequenced input: blood. These receptors all stem from a man aged 60 to 69 in good health.

The chain joins TRBV5-5 to TRBJ1-5, with a possible D match to TRBD1 (6 bases). This CDR3 is built from 13 residues. Trimming pared 5 bases from V and 3 bases from J, leaving 9 bases between. Germline CDR1 reads SGHKS; CDR2 reads YYEKEE (reference sequence). The DNA for the CDR3 is TGTGCCAGCAGTTGGGACACCAATCAGCCCCAGCATTTT. Encoded protein: CASSWDTNQPQHF.

The rearrangement links TRBV5-1 to TRBJ2-5, with 13 bases that match TRBD2. This CDR3 contains 16 residues. CDR1 is SGHRS, CDR2 YFSETQ, per germline. With V trimmed by 2 bases and J by 0 bases, 1 base remained unmatched. The CDR3 protein is CASSFGTSGNQETQYF. Here the CDR3 DNA reads TGCGCCAGCAGCTTCGGGACTAGCGGGAACCAAGAGACCCAGTACTTC.

This sequence joins TRBV28 and TRBJ2-7; 8 nucleotides match TRBD2. After removal of 3 bases from V and 10 bases from J, the junction contained 14 bases not matched to a gene. Germline loops: CDR1 MDHEN, CDR2 SYDVKM. CDR3 length equals 15 residues. CDR3 region: CASSLPTGLVGAQYF. The DNA for the CDR3 is TGTGCCAGCAGTTTGCCCACGGGACTAGTGGGGGCCCAGTACTTC.

The J gene is TRBJ2-7, the V gene TRBV4-1; D might be TRBD1 or TRBD2, each matching 6 bases. CDR1 is MGHRA, CDR2 YSYEKL, per germline. Trimming removed 6 bases from V and 8 bases from J, with 17 bases in between. The CDR3 length is 13 residues. The CDR3 nucleotides read TGCGCCAGCAGTGGAATTGAAGGGGGGCAGCAGTACTTC. Amino acid sequence: CASSGIEGGQQYF.

This clonotype appeared a single time. This rearrangement joins TRBV7-9 to TRBJ1-2; weak D call: TRBD1 (5 bases). Trimming took 5 bases from V and 7 from J, leaving 8 bases between them. Per germline, CDR1 SEHNR and CDR2 FQNEAQ (reference sequence). The CDR3 has 11 residues. CDR3 nucleotide sequence: TGTGCCAGCAGCCGGGGGTTTGGCTACACCTTC. This sequence encodes CASSRGFGYTF.